These T cell receptor beta chains were read from a single sample in a study of CXCR3-negative and CXCR3-positive naive CD8 T cells. TCRdb processed the 5' RACE reads again and assigns one entry to each CDR3 protein, with no DNA. The sample totals tens of thousands of distinct CDR3 sequences. Sequencing used naive CXCR3- CD8+ T cells from blood. The receptors were gathered from a human donor in good health. Some clones in this sample may be carry-over from other donors' samples. The CDR3 runs from the conserved cysteine through the conserved F or W.

V	J	CDR3
TRBV28	TRBJ2-3	CASSPGTGAFTDTQYF
TRBV9	TRBJ1-2	CASSQGTGYGYTF
TRBV7-9	TRBJ1-1	CASSLVSGAGEAFF
TRBV7-9	TRBJ2-5	CASSGTVETQYF
TRBV11-2	TRBJ2-3	CASSLDGLAGATDTQYF
TRBV27	TRBJ2-1	CASPVFSPNNEQFF
TRBV28	TRBJ2-3	CASSLGSKQEVTDTQYF
TRBV2	TRBJ2-7	CASSGAGYSYEQYF
TRBV7-3	TRBJ1-1	CASSLMGPTGVYFKAEAFF
TRBV29-1	TRBJ1-1	CSATKGQAMNTEAFF
TRBV13	TRBJ2-7	CASSSTGYDPGEQYF
TRBV7-8	TRBJ1-4	CASSTGGQKLFF
TRBV20-1	TRBJ1-1	CSARDLIGREDTEAFF
TRBV29-1	TRBJ2-5	CSVEGGETQYF
TRBV2	TRBJ2-5	CASSDPRQHQETQYF
TRBV28	TRBJ2-7	CASSPSSREEYEQYF
TRBV7-9	TRBJ2-7	CACSLDLAASYEQYF
TRBV28	TRBJ2-1	CASSSPGAWEQFF
TRBV5-4	TRBJ1-1	CASSGGTGGTEAFF
TRBV12-3/TRBV12-4	TRBJ2-7	CASSFYRNYEQYF
TRBV14	TRBJ2-7	CASSQLRFYEQYF
TRBV5-1	TRBJ2-1	CASSLAGGRLSSYNEQFF
TRBV20-1	TRBJ1-1	CSARASMNTEAFF
TRBV12-3/TRBV12-4	TRBJ1-2	CASSHRTGGGGYTF
TRBV28	TRBJ2-3	CASSPVWPPDTQYF
TRBV28	TRBJ2-7	CASSSSGTGDEQYF
TRBV29-1	TRBJ1-2	CSVDSHSNYGYTF
TRBV19	TRBJ2-2	CASSRAGENTGELFF
TRBV7-7	TRBJ1-1	CASSPAGTCTEAFF
TRBV7-6	TRBJ1-1	CASSSGSAAFF
TRBV6-6	TRBJ2-2	CASSVDGNTGELFF
TRBV5-1	TRBJ2-7	CASSPGAGYEQYF
TRBV7-6	TRBJ2-7	CASSPGTSGPYEQYF
TRBV10-3	TRBJ1-1	CAIQALNTEAFF
TRBV6-5	TRBJ2-7	CASSRGGQGVSYEQYF
TRBV5-1	TRBJ2-1	CASSLATGVGEQFF
TRBV20-1	TRBJ2-1	CSARDLGGGEHNEQFF
TRBV29-1	TRBJ2-7	CSVEDVELGYEQYF
TRBV27	TRBJ2-7	CASSLGVTFSGGASYEQYF
TRBV20-1	TRBJ2-7	CSARDGRTEYEQYF
TRBV29-1	TRBJ2-1	CSVVTGVDEQFF
TRBV2	TRBJ2-1	CASSYTSNEQFF
TRBV13	TRBJ2-7	CASSPFGTGSYEQYF
TRBV12-3/TRBV12-4	TRBJ1-1	CASRLLTEAFF
TRBV7-3	TRBJ2-1	CASSPLAGGAKNNEQFF
TRBV4-1	TRBJ1-3	CASSRRRGSGNTIYF
TRBV10-1	TRBJ2-1	CASSDDRYNEQFF
TRBV12-5	TRBJ1-1	CASGYGATEAFF
TRBV14	TRBJ2-7	CASSHRGEIRTYEQYF
TRBV5-5	TRBJ2-1	CASSVEWSSYNEQFF
TRBV29-1	TRBJ2-2	CSAPGYTGELFF
TRBV12-3/TRBV12-4	TRBJ2-1	CASRDSLGAYNEQFF
TRBV29-1	TRBJ2-7	CSVELGGSYEQYF
TRBV20-1	TRBJ2-7	CSARASFSYEQYF
TRBV7-9	TRBJ1-1	CASSPGRLNTEAFF
TRBV5-4	TRBJ2-3	CASSLRKLSGSTDTQYF